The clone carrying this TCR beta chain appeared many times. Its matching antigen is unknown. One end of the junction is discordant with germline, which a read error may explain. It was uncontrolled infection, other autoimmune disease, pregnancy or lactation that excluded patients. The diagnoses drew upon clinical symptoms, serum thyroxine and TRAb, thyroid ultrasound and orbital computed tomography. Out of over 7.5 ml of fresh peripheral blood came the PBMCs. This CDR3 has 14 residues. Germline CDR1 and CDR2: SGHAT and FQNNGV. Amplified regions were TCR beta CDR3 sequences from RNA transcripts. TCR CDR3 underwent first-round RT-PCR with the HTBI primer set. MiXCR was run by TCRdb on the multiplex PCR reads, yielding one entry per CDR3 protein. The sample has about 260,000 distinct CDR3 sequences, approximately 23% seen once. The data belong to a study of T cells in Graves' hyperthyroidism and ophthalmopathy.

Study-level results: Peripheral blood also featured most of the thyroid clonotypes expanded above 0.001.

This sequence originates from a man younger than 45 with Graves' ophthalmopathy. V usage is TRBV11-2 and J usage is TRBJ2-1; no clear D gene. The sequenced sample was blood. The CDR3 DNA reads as TGTGCCAGCAGCTACCAGACCTCCTCCAATGAGCAGTTCTTC. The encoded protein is CASSYQTSSNEQFF.